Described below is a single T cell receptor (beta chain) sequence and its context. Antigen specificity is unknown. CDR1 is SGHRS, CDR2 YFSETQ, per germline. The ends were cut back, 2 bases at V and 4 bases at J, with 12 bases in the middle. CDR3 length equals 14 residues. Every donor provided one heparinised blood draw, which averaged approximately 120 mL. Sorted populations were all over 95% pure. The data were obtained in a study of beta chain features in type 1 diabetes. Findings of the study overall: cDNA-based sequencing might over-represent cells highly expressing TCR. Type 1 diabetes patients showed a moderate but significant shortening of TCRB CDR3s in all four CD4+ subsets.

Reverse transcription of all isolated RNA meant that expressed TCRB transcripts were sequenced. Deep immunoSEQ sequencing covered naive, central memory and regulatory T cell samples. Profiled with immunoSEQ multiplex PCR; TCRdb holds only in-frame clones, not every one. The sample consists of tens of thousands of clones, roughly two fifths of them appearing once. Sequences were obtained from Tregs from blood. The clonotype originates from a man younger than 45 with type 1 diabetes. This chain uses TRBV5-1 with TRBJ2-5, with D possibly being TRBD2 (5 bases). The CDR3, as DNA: TGCGCCAGCAGCTTCGGGGTAGGGTCAGAGACCCAGTACTTC. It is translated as CASSFGVGSETQYF.